Listed here are 16 T cell receptor beta chains from one sample, sequenced in a study of technical replicates of blood from several donors. Measured with immunoSEQ multiplex PCR; TCRdb has only the in-frame clones, and not every one. The repertoire holds about 73,000 clones, with roughly 93% as singletons. The sequenced material came from T cells isolated from PBMCs. Receptors were obtained from a human donor in good health.

The chain links TRBV9 to TRBJ1-2; D gene ambiguous. This CDR3 is built from 14 residues. V was pared by 0 bases and J by 6 bases, with 12 bases between. Germline loops: CDR1 SGDLS, CDR2 YYNGEE. CDR3 protein: CASSVVGIEDGYTF. CDR3 sequence (DNA): TGTGCCAGCAGCGTAGTAGGCATAGAGGATGGCTACACCTTC.

The genes are TRBV14 and TRBJ2-1, with 8 bases identical to TRBD2. Looked up from germline, CDR1 is SGHDN and CDR2 is FVKESK. V lost 1 base and J lost 5; bases outside the gene matches: 10. The CDR3 is made up of 17 amino acids. This chain's CDR3 is CASSQVGRLANNNEQFF. CDR3 DNA: TGTGCCAGCAGCCAAGTGGGACGACTAGCGAACAACAATGAGCAGTTCTTC.

V is TRBV27 and J is TRBJ2-6, with 8 nucleotides matching TRBD1. The CDR3 is made up of 16 amino acids. J was trimmed by 2 bases and V by 1 base; bases with no gene match: 1. CDR1 is MNHEY, CDR2 SMNVEV, per germline (reference sequence). In DNA form, the CDR3 reads TGTGCCAGCAGTTTATACAGGGGGGCTGGGGCCAACGTCCTGACTTTC. This codes for CASSLYRGAGANVLTF.

The chain has TRBV9 and TRBJ1-1; D is uncertain. Germline CDR1 and CDR2: SGDLS and YYNGEE. The CDR3 runs to 12 residues. Trimming cost V 3 bases and J 4 bases, with 7 bases left between them. CDR3 coding DNA: TGTGCCAGCAGCGGCTGGAGCACTGAAGCTTTCTTT. Translation gives CASSGWSTEAFF.

This chain uses TRBV19 with TRBJ2-5, with TRBD2 identical over 14 bases. Germline CDR1 LNHDA, CDR2 SQIVND (reference sequence). J was trimmed by 3 bases and V by 6 bases; bases with no gene match: 6. This CDR3 is built from 16 residues. CDR3 DNA: TGTGCCAGTAGCATTGGGACTAGCGGGAGAAAAGAGACCCAGTACTTC. This gives the protein CASSIGTSGRKETQYF.

This clone was seen once. The chain recombines TRBV11-2 with TRBJ1-2, with D uncertain. The CDR3 runs 16 residues. The germline V gene has CDR1 SGHAT and CDR2 FQNNGV. The ends were cut back, 5 bases at V and 2 bases at J, with 18 bases in the middle. The CDR3 DNA reads as TGTGCCAGCAGCCCGGCCCGTTTATTGGAGAACTATGGCTACACCTTC. Protein: CASSPARLLENYGYTF.

This chain uses TRBV14 with TRBJ1-1; the D is unclear. Germline assignment: CDR1 SGHDN and CDR2 FVKESK. The ends were cut back, 1 base at V and 9 bases at J, with 12 bases in the middle. This CDR3 has 13 residues. The CDR3 DNA reads as TGTGCCAGCAGCCAAGGAGCCTCCCCCAAAGCTTTCTTT. It specifies CASSQGASPKAFF.

The rearrangement uses TRBV25-1 and TRBJ2-1; TRBD1 matches at 11 bases. Germline V CDR1 and CDR2: MGHDK, SYGVNS. V shed 8 bases, J shed 6 bases, and the junction held 9 bases outside the gene matches. This CDR3 is built from 15 residues. The CDR3: CASSTGTGGFNEQFF. The DNA for the CDR3 is TGTGCCAGCTCAACCGGGACAGGGGGTTTCAATGAGCAGTTCTTC.

The chain links TRBV19 to TRBJ2-7; 11 bases are a match to TRBD2. The CDR3 spans 16 residues. CDR1 and CDR2 (germline): LNHDA, SQIVND (reference sequence). The ends lost 3 bases at V and 2 bases at J; junction bases unmatched: 6. CDR3: CASSIALAGGAYEQYF. The CDR3 DNA reads TGTGCCAGTAGTATTGCCCTAGCGGGGGGCGCCTACGAGCAGTACTTC.

The chain links TRBV27 to TRBJ1-5; D might be TRBD1 (6 bases). The V end lost 5 bases, the J end lost 0 bases, and 8 bases lay between the germline ends. The CDR3 has 14 residues. Germline values: CDR1 MNHEY, CDR2 SMNVEV (reference sequence). CDR3 in DNA: TGTGCCAGCAGTCCGGGACATAGCAATCAGCCCCAGCATTTT. This sequence encodes CASSPGHSNQPQHF.

V and J are TRBV28 and TRBJ2-1; D ambiguous. Trimming took off 2 bases at V and 4 bases at J, with 12 bases between the two ends. The CDR3 is made up of 15 amino acids. Germline V gives CDR1 MDHEN, CDR2 SYDVKM. CDR3 sequence reads: CASSLLAEPYNEQFF. The CDR3 nucleotides are TGTGCCAGCAGTTTACTCGCGGAACCTTACAATGAGCAGTTCTTC.

The chain carries TRBV11-2 and TRBJ2-1, with TRBD2 matching 8 bases. Germline V lookup: CDR1 SGHAT, CDR2 FQNNGV. Germline trimming cut 5 bases from V and 5 bases from J; bases unmatched to any gene: 5. The CDR3 runs 14 residues. CDR3 sequence (DNA): TGTGCCAGCAGCCGCGGGGGGATTAACAATGAGCAGTTCTTC. Amino acids: CASSRGGINNEQFF.

In DNA, the CDR3 is TGTGCCAGCAGCAGCAGGCTGACTGAAGCTTTCTTT. This codes for CASSSRLTEAFF. This chain uses TRBV6-5 with TRBJ1-1, with D uncertain. Deletions cut 6 bases from V and 5 bases from J, with 10 bases between. CDR1 and CDR2 from the germline V gene are MNHEY and SVGAGI. CDR3 length: 12 residues.

V is TRBV6-1 and J is TRBJ1-2, with no clear D. Germline V gives CDR1 MNHNS, CDR2 SASEGT. Trimming pared 4 bases from V and 2 bases from J, leaving 5 bases between. This CDR3 is built from 12 residues. The CDR3 sequence: CASSGRNYGYTF. The CDR3 nucleotides are TGTGCCAGCAGTGGCAGGAACTATGGCTACACCTTC.

The chain joins TRBV7-9 to TRBJ2-3; D perhaps matches TRBD2 (6 bases). Germline V CDR1 and CDR2: SEHNR, FQNEAQ (reference sequence). Trimming removed 5 bases from V and 5 bases from J, with 11 bases in between. The length of the CDR3 is 13 residues. The CDR3 here is CASSRLVGDTQYF. Here the CDR3 DNA reads TGTGCCAGCAGCCGACTAGTTGGAGATACGCAGTATTTT.

The chain links TRBV7-2 to TRBJ2-1, with D possibly being TRBD2 (6 bases). V was pared by 4 bases and J by 13 bases, with 14 bases between. The CDR3 sequence is 12 residues long. Germline V gene sequence: CDR1 SGHTA, CDR2 FQGNSA. The CDR3 protein is CASSWRGGDQFF. CDR3 in DNA: TGTGCCAGCAGCTGGCGGGGCGGGGATCAGTTCTTC. The entire variable domain, with the rest obtained from reference TRBV7-2 and TRBJ2-1, is as follows: GAGVSQSPSNKVTEKGKDVELRCDPISGHTALYWYRQSLGQGLEFLIYFQGNSAPDKSGLPSDRFSAERTGGSVSTLTIQRTQQEDSAVYLCASSWRGGDQFFGPGTRLTVL.